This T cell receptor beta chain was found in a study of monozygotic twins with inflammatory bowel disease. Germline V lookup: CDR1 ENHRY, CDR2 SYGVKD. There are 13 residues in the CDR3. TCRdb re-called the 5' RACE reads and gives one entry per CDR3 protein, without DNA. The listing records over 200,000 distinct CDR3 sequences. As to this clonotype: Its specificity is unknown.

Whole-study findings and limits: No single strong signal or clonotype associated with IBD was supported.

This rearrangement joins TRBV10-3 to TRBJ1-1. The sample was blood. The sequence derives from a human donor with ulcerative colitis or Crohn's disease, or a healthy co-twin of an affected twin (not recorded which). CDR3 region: CAISSEINTEAFF.